Presented here are 15 T cell receptor beta chains from one specimen sequenced in a study of CD8+CD57+ T cells in acquired aplastic anemia. Study conclusions and caveats: Reduced diversity was recorded for CD8+CD57+ cells relative to total CD4+ and CD8+ pools in patients.

What these receptors recognize is not known. Patients chosen for sequencing had CD8+CD57+ cells that had expanded, as shown by flow cytometry. Genomic DNA was employed as the template in profiling TCR beta VDJ and CDR3. Each CDR3 protein gets one entry after TCRdb re-called the reads with MiXCR. The data hold more than 15,000 distinct CDR3 sequences, with around two fifths observed a single time. Sequenced sample: CD8+CD57+ T cells sorted from PBMCs. Sample subset: bead-enriched CD8+CD57+ effector memory T cells from SAA patients. The receptor set was obtained from a human donor with aplastic anemia.

The V and J genes are TRBV5-6 and TRBJ1-2; D is perhaps TRBD1 (6 bases). CDR1 and CDR2 (germline): SGHDT, YYEEEE. This CDR3 comprises 15 residues. V gave up 6 bases and J gave up 4 bases, with 19 bases separating them. DNA of the CDR3: TGTGCCAGCACCAAACACAGGGAACCAATCTATGGCTACACCTTC. Its translation: CASTKHREPIYGYTF. Full variable domain (missing parts from reference TRBV5-6 and TRBJ1-2): DAGVTQSPTHLIKTRGQQVTLRCSPKSGHDTVSWYQQALGQGPQFIFQYYEEEERQRGNFPDRFSGHQFPNYSSELNVNALLLGDSALYLCASTKHREPIYGYTFGSGTRLTVV.

This clonotype was detected only a few times. The V gene is TRBV24-1, the J gene TRBJ2-7, with a possible D match to TRBD2 (7 bases). The CDR3 totals 16 residues. The germline gives CDR1 KGHDR, CDR2 SFDVKD. V shed 2 bases and J shed 3 bases, with 16 bases lying between them. The CDR3 bases are TGTGCCACCAGTGATTCATTGGATAGGGGGGGCTACGAGCAGTACTTC. This translates into CATSDSLDRGGYEQYF.

This clonotype was seen many times. V and J are TRBV6-1 and TRBJ2-2; perhaps D is TRBD1 or TRBD2 (6 bases each). V gave up 7 bases and J gave up 5 bases, with 17 bases separating them. The CDR3 runs 15 residues. Germline-derived CDR1 and CDR2 are MNHNS and SASEGT. In nucleotides, the CDR3 is TGTGCCAGCACCCGGTGGGGGGCAGGAACCGGGGAGCTGTTTTTT. The encoded protein is CASTRWGAGTGELFF.

The chain uses TRBV5-5 and TRBJ2-7; TRBD1 might be the D (5 bases). Deletions cut 2 bases from V and 9 bases from J, with 15 bases between. This CDR3 has 13 residues. Germline lookup yields CDR1 SGHKS and CDR2 YYEKEE (reference sequence). This chain's CDR3 is CASSFGREEVQYV. For the CDR3, the DNA is TGTGCCAGCAGCTTCGGCAGGGAAGAAGTGCAGTACGTC.

On this clonotype: It is unclear where the CDR3 begins or ends on the DNA, so no DNA is shown, and the CDR3 is as TCRdb lists it. The chain uses TRBV25-1 and TRBJ2-2; the D call TRBD2 from the table was never checked on the DNA. Germline V gene data show CDR1 as MGHDK and CDR2 as SYGVNS. The length of the CDR3 is 18 amino acids, counting both ends. CDR3 sequence reads: CASTRLGSYEQYFGELFF.

The rearrangement uses TRBV27 and TRBJ2-3, with 11 bases lining up with TRBD1. Germline values: CDR1 MNHEY, CDR2 SMNVEV (reference sequence). The CDR3 contains 20 residues. After removal of 3 bases from V and 6 bases from J, the junction contained 20 bases not matched to a gene. CDR3 bases: TGTGCCAGCAGTTTGTCTTACCGGGACAGGGGGTTATTCAATTCCGATACGCAGTATTTT. Its translation: CASSLSYRDRGLFNSDTQYF.

The chain combines TRBV10-3 with TRBJ2-1; 11 nucleotides line up with TRBD2. This CDR3 is built from 14 residues. Germline V lookup: CDR1 ENHRY, CDR2 SYGVKD. V gave up 4 bases and J gave up 8 bases; unmatched junction bases: 4. CDR3 amino acids: CAISVAGGQYEQFF. CDR3 nucleotide sequence: TGTGCCATCAGTGTAGCGGGGGGGCAATATGAGCAGTTCTTC.

The chain joins TRBV14 to TRBJ1-2; TRBD1 matches 8 bases. Germline trimming cut 1 base from V and 8 bases from J; bases unmatched to any gene: 3. Germline assignment: CDR1 SGHDN and CDR2 FVKESK. CDR3 length equals 13 residues. The CDR3 DNA sequence: TGTGCCAGCAGCCAAGTACAGGGGGGAGGCTACACCTTC. This codes for CASSQVQGGGYTF.

This chain uses TRBV11-1 with TRBJ1-5, with a possible D match to TRBD1 (5 bases). Germline CDR1 reads SGHAT; CDR2 reads FQDESV (reference sequence). CDR3 length equals 16 residues. Between the trimmed V and J ends, which lost 5 bases and 1 base, there was a span of 15 bases. The CDR3 protein is CASSPLIGTSNQPQHF. CDR3 DNA sequence: TGTGCCAGCAGCCCCCTGATCGGGACGAGCAATCAGCCCCAGCATTTT. The full variable domain, completed using reference TRBV11-1 and TRBJ1-5, is EAEVAQSPRYKITEKSQAVAFWCDPISGHATLYWYRQILGQGPELLVQFQDESVVDDSQLPKDRFSAERLKGVDSTLKIQPAELGDSAMYLCASSPLIGTSNQPQHFGDGTRLSIL.

The chain couples TRBV28 to TRBJ1-2; D is uncertain. The CDR3 is 12 amino acids. Trimming removed 8 bases from V and 4 bases from J, with 11 bases in between. Germline values: CDR1 MDHEN, CDR2 SYDVKM. Here the CDR3 DNA reads TGTGCCAGCGGCATGCTTCCCTATGGCTACACCTTC. Its translation is CASGMLPYGYTF.

This clonotype was seen repeatedly, ten times or more. The chain combines TRBV7-9 with TRBJ2-2; the D is unclear. CDR1 SEHNR and CDR2 FQNEAQ come from the germline V gene (reference sequence). Deletions cut 5 bases from V and 2 bases from J, with 9 bases between. The CDR3 spans 14 residues. The CDR3 loop reads CASSQDTNTGELFF. In nucleotides, the CDR3 is TGTGCCAGCAGCCAAGACACTAACACCGGGGAGCTGTTTTTT.

This clonotype was observed many times. The chain combines TRBV24-1 with TRBJ2-1; D gene uncertain. The CDR3 extends over 13 amino acids. Trimming removed 5 bases from V and 6 bases from J, with 10 bases in between. From germline, CDR1 is KGHDR and CDR2 SFDVKD. CDR3 sequence: CATSAGWPNEQFF. The CDR3 coding sequence is TGTGCCACCAGTGCTGGCTGGCCCAATGAGCAGTTCTTC.

V and J are TRBV12-3 or TRBV12-4 and TRBJ2-4; D gene uncertain. The CDR3 length is 13 residues. V shed 6 bases and J shed 8 bases, with 14 bases lying between them. The CDR3 spells CASRKIGLDIQYF. CDR3 DNA: TGTGCCAGCAGAAAGATCGGGTTGGACATTCAGTACTTC.

V is TRBV6-2 or TRBV6-3 and J is TRBJ2-7; 10 bases map to TRBD1. This CDR3 comprises 15 residues. Germline loops: CDR1 MNHEY, CDR2 SVGEGT. The ends lost 6 bases at V and 6 bases at J; junction bases unmatched: 11. The CDR3 is CASRAGTGVFGEQYF. CDR3 nucleotide sequence: TGTGCCAGCAGGGCCGGGACAGGGGTTTTCGGCGAGCAGTACTTC.

In this sample, this clonotype turned up once. The chain recombines TRBV7-6 with TRBJ2-3; a possible D gene is TRBD2 (5 bases). Per germline, CDR1 SGHVS and CDR2 FNYEAQ. CDR3 length equals 14 residues. Trimming cost V 4 bases and J 2 bases, with 10 bases left between them. The CDR3 here is CASSSPGDTDTQYF. The DNA of the CDR3 is TGTGCCAGCAGCTCTCCCGGGGACACAGATACGCAGTATTTT.